Listed below are T cell receptor beta chains from one sample, sequenced in a study of blood T cells in healthy people across ages. TCRdb called the 5' RACE reads again in MiXCR, with one record for every CDR3 protein. This sample carries hundreds of thousands of distinct CDR3 sequences, more than 55% of them seen once, and the ten largest clones take about a quarter. The specimen was blood. The receptor source for this set is a man aged 40-55 years in good health. CDR3s include the opening cysteine and the closing phenylalanine or tryptophan. D genes are given only for firm matches. Rows give clone size only sometimes, using once, few, many, or a class for an expanded clone.

. . TRBJ1-1 TRBV12-5 CASGFPTGEAFF TGTGCTAGTGGTTTCCCCACGGGTGAAGCTTTCTTT
many . TRBJ2-2 TRBV5-1 CASIFDRDHGELFF TGCGCCAGCATTTTTGATAGGGATCACGGGGAGCTGTTTTTT
. TRBD1 TRBJ1-1 TRBV28 CASSTGQGKGFTEAFF TGTGCCAGCAGTACTGGACAGGGAAAGGGGTTCACTGAAGCTTTCTTT
. . TRBJ2-7 TRBV20-1 CSARRVSHEQYF TGCAGTGCTAGAAGGGTTTCGCACGAGCAGTACTTC
. TRBD2 TRBJ2-7 TRBV5-1 CASKPLLRGRAREQYF TGCGCCAGCAAACCCCTGTTACGCGGGAGGGCCCGCGAGCAGTACTTC
. . TRBJ1-6 TRBV7-8 CASSPVEGGSPLHF TGTGCCAGCAGCCCGGTCGAGGGTGGGTCACCCCTCCACTTT
. . TRBJ1-2 TRBV19 CASTRGPNYGYTF TGTGCCAGTACCCGGGGTCCCAACTATGGCTACACCTTC
. . TRBJ1-5 TRBV6-2/TRBV6-3 CASSGTGSGVYSNQPQHF TGTGCCAGCAGTGGAACAGGGTCAGGGGTTTATAGCAATCAGCCCCAGCATTTT
few . TRBJ2-7 TRBV29-1 CSVEGAHEQYF TGCAGCGTTGAAGGGGCCCACGAGCAGTACTTC
few . TRBJ2-5 TRBV5-1 CASSLKSGEETQYF TGCGCCAGCAGCTTAAAATCGGGGGAAGAGACCCAGTACTTC
. . TRBJ1-3 TRBV7-2 CASRRTTGDSGNTIYF TGTGCCAGCAGAAGAACGACAGGAGACTCTGGAAACACCATATATTTT
. TRBD1 TRBJ2-7 TRBV3-1 CASSQAGGQGYEQYF TGTGCCAGCAGCCAGGCTGGGGGACAGGGCTACGAGCAGTACTTC
. TRBD1 TRBJ1-2 TRBV5-1 CASSTIRRDSLYGYTF TGCGCCAGCAGCACCATACGCCGGGACAGCCTCTATGGCTACACCTTC
. . TRBJ2-7 TRBV7-2 CASSLDPGQSYEQYF TGTGCCAGCAGCTTGGACCCGGGACAAAGCTACGAGCAGTACTTC
. . TRBJ1-4 TRBV7-9 CASSFGSLRSATNEKLFF TGTGCCAGCAGCTTTGGTAGCCTACGGTCTGCAACTAATGAAAAACTGTTTTTT
few . TRBJ2-5 TRBV9 CASSVRIGRETQYF TGTGCCAGCAGCGTAAGGATAGGTCGGGAGACCCAGTACTTC
few . TRBJ2-5 TRBV6-5 CASSYSGAIQETQYF TGTGCCAGCAGTTACTCGGGGGCTATCCAAGAGACCCAGTACTTC
. . TRBJ2-6 TRBV24-1 CATRGSSGANVLTF TGTGCCACCAGGGGAAGTTCTGGGGCCAACGTCCTGACTTTC
. . TRBJ1-1 TRBV12-3/TRBV12-4 CASSVTHSNTEAFF TGTGCCAGCAGCGTAACCCATAGCAACACTGAAGCTTTCTTT
. TRBD2 TRBJ2-1 TRBV7-8 CASSSASGRGSEQFF TGTGCCAGCAGCTCCGCTAGCGGGAGGGGATCTGAGCAGTTCTTC
. TRBD2 TRBJ2-3 TRBV28 CASSTNLPGLAGGWADTQYF TGTGCCAGCAGTACGAACCTCCCGGGACTAGCGGGAGGATGGGCAGATACGCAGTATTTT
once TRBD1 TRBJ2-3 TRBV6-5 CASRTGYRTDTQYF TGTGCCAGCCGGACAGGGTACCGAACAGATACGCAGTATTTT
. . TRBJ1-2 TRBV14 CASSQDQFGSGYTF TGTGCCAGCAGCCAAGATCAGTTTGGGTCCGGCTACACCTTC
few TRBD2 TRBJ2-7 TRBV12-3/TRBV12-4 CASSLGPGLGSYEQYF TGTGCCAGCAGTTTAGGACCGGGACTAGGCTCCTACGAGCAGTACTTC
few . TRBJ2-5 TRBV29-1 CSVVRSGLETQYF TGCAGCGTTGTTCGATCCGGGTTAGAGACCCAGTACTTC
. . TRBJ2-1 TRBV20-1 CSARAGEPYNEQFF TGCAGTGCTAGAGCGGGAGAACCCTACAATGAGCAGTTCTTC
. TRBD1 TRBJ2-4 TRBV29-1 CSVSDRVDKNIQYF TGCAGCGTTTCGGACAGGGTGGACAAAAACATTCAGTACTTC
. TRBD2 TRBJ2-3 TRBV9 CASTLTSSGGADTQYF TGTGCCAGCACATTGACCTCCAGCGGGGGGGCAGATACGCAGTATTTT
. . TRBJ1-5 TRBV20-1 CSASQPRVKGNQPQHF TGCAGTGCTAGTCAACCGAGGGTGAAGGGCAATCAGCCCCAGCATTTT
. . TRBJ2-3 TRBV6-2/TRBV6-3 CASMTTRDGTDTQYF TGTGCCAGCATGACTACCCGGGACGGAACAGATACGCAGTATTTT
. . TRBJ2-7 TRBV7-2 CASSLAPGPTEQYF TGTGCCAGCAGCTTAGCGCCAGGGCCTACGGAGCAGTACTTC
. . TRBJ1-2 TRBV4-3 CASSQDGHGYGYTF TGCGCCAGCAGCCAAGATGGCCATGGGTATGGCTACACCTTC
few . TRBJ2-7 TRBV29-1 CSVGGDGGYEQYF TGCAGCGTTGGGGGGGACGGGGGATACGAGCAGTACTTC
. . TRBJ1-6 TRBV2 CASSEAYNSPLHF TGTGCCAGCAGTGAAGCCTATAATTCACCCCTCCACTTT